This TCR beta chain came from a study of response to subunit inactivated influenza vaccine. Germline values: CDR1 SQVTM, CDR2 ANQGSEA. CDR3 length: 12 residues. Between the trimmed V and J ends, which lost 2 bases and 5 bases, there was a span of 8 bases. Concerning this clonotype: Antigen unknown.

A single record per CDR3 protein comes from TCRdb applying MiXCR to the RT-PCR reads. The profile shows 400,000 to 650,000 distinct CDR3 sequences, approximately 6.9% of them singletons. Study outcomes and limitations: The authors proposed limited new T cell recruitment per seasonal influenza vaccination.

The chain combines TRBV29-1 with TRBJ2-3; D uncertain. This clonotype was sampled from a man between 50 and 69 years old who received an inactivated influenza vaccine. The sequencing here drew on PBMCs from blood, taken less than 25 months after vaccination. CDR3 region: CSVEKTEDTQYF. The CDR3 region has the DNA TGCAGCGTTGAAAAAACGGAAGATACGCAGTATTTT.